The present T cell receptor beta chain was sequenced within a study of blood T cell repertoires in COVID-19. Germline V lookup: CDR1 MNHEY, CDR2 SMNVEV (reference sequence). V shed 6 bases, J shed 4 bases, and the junction held 7 bases outside the gene matches. The CDR3 consists of 16 residues. How the authors handled the data: Quantification of nucleated cells was approximated via reference gene primer amplification. Sequencing used immunoSEQ multiplex PCR; TCRdb keeps in-frame clones, though not all of them. That table gives V, J and clone size, and the DNA gave D and trimming. This repertoire shows 330,000 or so clones, over 80% found once; its top ten account for around 5%. This clone has a handful of counts.

This sequence originates from a man aged 25-45 years who had recovered from COVID-19. The rearrangement joins TRBV27 to TRBJ2-2, with TRBD2 identical over 11 bases. The sequenced sample was PBMCs or T cells enriched from blood (not recorded which). As DNA, the CDR3 is TGTGCCAGCAGGGTTAGCGGGGGGGTTTCCACCGGGGAGCTGTTTTTT. Residues: CASRVSGGVSTGELFF.